Each of the 9 T cell receptor beta chains below was sequenced from the same sample in a study of T cell responses to AZD1222 COVID-19 vaccine. Produced via immunoSEQ multiplex PCR; TCRdb's table is partial and in-frame only. This table holds some 50,000 clones, approximately 90% found once. The sequences come from peripheral blood, collected 28 days after the second AZD1222 dose. These receptors were taken from an adult who received the AZD1222 COVID-19 vaccine.

This clone is a singleton in its sample. The V call is TRBV19, the J call TRBJ1-6; no clear D gene. CDR1 and CDR2 (germline): LNHDA, SQIVND (reference sequence). This CDR3 is built from 17 residues. V lost 0 bases, J lost 0 bases, and 9 bases lay in between. This CDR3 reads CASSIDVMSSYNSPLHF. The CDR3 nucleotides are TGTGCCAGTAGTATAGATGTGATGAGCTCCTATAATTCACCCCTCCACTTT.

The chain recombines TRBV5-5 with TRBJ2-7; D ambiguous. Trimming cost V 2 bases and J 0 bases, with 12 bases left between them. CDR3 length equals 15 residues. Germline V gene data show CDR1 as SGHKS and CDR2 as YYEKEE (reference sequence). The CDR3, as DNA: TGTGCCAGCAGCTTAGTAGGGTCTTTCTCCTACGAGCAGTACTTC. Translated, it gives CASSLVGSFSYEQYF.

V usage is TRBV19 and J usage is TRBJ2-5; 11 bases fit TRBD2. Germline trimming cut 8 bases from V and 1 base from J; bases unmatched to any gene: 9. The CDR3 extends over 16 amino acids. Germline V gene data show CDR1 as LNHDA and CDR2 as SQIVND (reference sequence). CDR3 in amino acids: CASGVLAGDPQETQYF. CDR3 bases: TGTGCCAGTGGAGTACTAGCGGGAGACCCCCAAGAGACCCAGTACTTC.

This clone was recorded once. The CDR3 nucleotides read TGTGCCAGCAGCACCGACACCTACGAGCAGTACTTC. Translating gives CASSTDTYEQYF. The chain couples TRBV9 to TRBJ2-7, with no clear D. The CDR3 contains 12 residues. V shed 4 bases and J shed 2 bases, with 7 bases lying between them. Germline-derived CDR1 and CDR2 are SGDLS and YYNGEE.

This clone came up once. The chain is built from TRBV7-2 and TRBJ2-2; D may be TRBD1 or TRBD2 (5 bases each). CDR1 and CDR2 (germline): SGHTA, FQGNSA. Trimming took 3 bases from V and 7 from J, leaving 12 bases between them. The CDR3 has 14 residues. CDR3 DNA: TGTGCCAGCAGCTTGTCAGGGAGCGTCGGGGAGCTGTTTTTT. Its protein is CASSLSGSVGELFF.

This chain's CDR3 is CASSFGGQGGEKLFF. In DNA, the CDR3 is TGTGCCAGCAGTTTCGGGGGGCAGGGGGGCGAAAAACTGTTTTTT. This rearrangement joins TRBV28 to TRBJ1-4; 7 bases are a match to TRBD1. CDR1 and CDR2 from the germline V gene are MDHEN and SYDVKM. J lost 8 bases, V lost 3 bases, and 9 bases had no gene match. The CDR3 loop spans 15 amino acids.

This sequence joins TRBV21-1 and TRBJ2-2. TRBV21-1 is labeled a pseudogene. CDR3 length equals 15 residues. CDR3 coding DNA: TGTGCCAGCAGCTCGAGACCAATGAACACCGGGGAGCTGTTTTTT. Protein: CASSSRPMNTGELFF.

The chain recombines TRBV28 with TRBJ1-5; perhaps TRBD1 as D (5 bases). CDR3 length equals 16 residues. Germline values: CDR1 MDHEN, CDR2 SYDVKM. With 2 bases removed from V and 0 bases from J, the gap between germline ends came to 11 bases. This CDR3 reads CASSLATVYSNQPQHF. The CDR3 DNA is TGTGCCAGCAGTTTAGCGACAGTTTATAGCAATCAGCCCCAGCATTTT.

V gene TRBV15 combines with J gene TRBJ2-7; 7 bases are shared with TRBD1. Germline V CDR1 and CDR2: LNHNV, YYDKDF (reference sequence). The CDR3 spans 13 residues. The V and J ends lost 5 bases and 2 bases, in that order; junction bases with no gene match: 3. The CDR3 nucleotides are TGTGCCACCAGCGGGACAGAAGCCTACGAGCAGTACTTC. Translated: CATSGTEAYEQYF. The whole variable domain, filled in from reference TRBV15 and TRBJ2-7, reads DAMVIQNPRYQVTQFGKPVTLSCSQTLNHNVMYWYQQKSSQAPKLLFHYYDKDFNNEADTPDNFQSRRPNTSFCFLDIRSPGLGDTAMYLCATSGTEAYEQYFGPGTRLTVT.